This passage covers 10 T cell receptor beta chains from one sample sequenced in a study of T cell changes during pregnancy in multiple sclerosis. Data came from immunoSEQ multiplex PCR; TCRdb stores just in-frame clones and leaves some out. The sample carries 45,000 or so clones, more than 85% recorded once. This material consisted of CD8+ T cells from peripheral blood mononuclear cells, taken after pregnancy. The receptors stem from a female donor with multiple sclerosis, enrolled in a pregnancy study.

The chain has TRBV4-1 and TRBJ1-6; possibly TRBD1 for D (5 bases). The V and J ends lost 0 bases and 6 bases respectively, with 21 bases between them. The germline gives CDR1 MGHRA, CDR2 YSYEKL. CDR3 size: 19 residues. As DNA, the CDR3 is TGCGCCAGCAGCCAAGACCCTAGTGGACCAGGGATCGGTAATTCACCCCTCCACTTT. Encoded protein: CASSQDPSGPGIGNSPLHF.

The gene calls are TRBV10-3 and TRBJ1-1; 10 bases align to TRBD1. The J segment lost 0 bases and the V segment lost 0 bases, leaving 7 bases of the junction unmatched. The CDR3 is 18 residues long. In germline, CDR1 is ENHRY, CDR2 SYGVKD. CDR3 protein: CAISESYWDRGLNTEAFF. For the CDR3, the DNA is TGTGCCATCAGTGAGTCATATTGGGACAGGGGATTGAACACTGAAGCTTTCTTT.

V usage is TRBV7-9 and J usage is TRBJ1-4; 9 positions agree with TRBD1. Germline V gene lookup returns CDR1 SEHNR and CDR2 FQNEAQ (reference sequence). V shed 3 bases, J shed 8 bases, and the junction held 4 bases outside the gene matches. This CDR3 is built from 14 residues. CDR3 residues: CASSLDRGGEKLFF. CDR3 in DNA: TGTGCCAGCAGCTTGGACAGGGGAGGCGAAAAACTGTTTTTT.

The chain links TRBV27 to TRBJ1-1; 7 bases match TRBD1. After removal of 5 bases from V and 5 bases from J, the junction contained 5 bases not matched to a gene. In germline, CDR1 is MNHEY, CDR2 SMNVEV (reference sequence). The CDR3 sequence is 13 residues long. CDR3 nucleotide sequence: TGTGCCAGCAGTCACAACAGGGGTACTGAAGCTTTCTTT. This translates into CASSHNRGTEAFF.

The gene calls are TRBV4-1 and TRBJ2-1; D remains unclear. This CDR3 region has 12 residues. Germline V gene sequence: CDR1 MGHRA, CDR2 YSYEKL. Between the trimmed V and J ends, which lost 1 base and 6 bases, there was a span of 4 bases. The DNA of the CDR3 is TGCGCCAGCAGCCAAGGGCTCAATGAGCAGTTCTTC. This gives the protein CASSQGLNEQFF.

The J gene is TRBJ2-1, the V gene TRBV5-1; 9 nucleotides match TRBD1. The CDR3 covers 19 residues. The V and J ends lost 0 bases and 0 bases, in that order; junction bases with no gene match: 10. Per germline, CDR1 SGHRS and CDR2 YFSETQ. The CDR3 DNA reads as TGCGCCAGCAGCTTGGTGGGGGACAGGGTTATTAGCTCCTACAATGAGCAGTTCTTC. Amino acid sequence: CASSLVGDRVISSYNEQFF.

The CDR3 is CASSLTGTGYNEQFF. Here the CDR3 DNA reads TGTGCCAGCAGTTTAACCGGGACTGGCTACAATGAGCAGTTCTTC. The chain joins TRBV27 to TRBJ2-1; D perhaps matches TRBD2 (6 bases). Germline V gene lookup returns CDR1 MNHEY and CDR2 SMNVEV (reference sequence). This CDR3 region has 15 residues. Between the trimmed V and J ends, which lost 2 bases and 3 bases, there was a span of 11 bases.

The V call is TRBV7-9, the J call TRBJ2-1, with TRBD1 matching over 9 bases. Per the germline V gene, CDR1 is SEHNR and CDR2 is FQNEAQ (reference sequence). This CDR3 has 14 residues. V was clipped by 7 bases and J by 10 bases; unmatched bases: 11. CDR3 DNA sequence: TGTGCCAGCACCGGACAGGGGTCCCCTGGGGAGCAGTTCTTC. It specifies CASTGQGSPGEQFF.

The rearrangement uses TRBV14 and TRBJ2-5; TRBD1 is a possible D gene (5 bases). The germline V and J ends were trimmed by 3 bases and 7 bases, with 21 bases remaining between them. Germline assignment: CDR1 SGHDN and CDR2 FVKESK. The CDR3 has 16 amino acids. The CDR3 nucleotides read TGTGCCAGCAGCCATGGGATTAGACAGCCCCGGGCGACCCAGTACTTC. It encodes CASSHGIRQPRATQYF.

The chain uses TRBV7-3 and TRBJ2-3; a possible D gene is TRBD2 (5 bases). There are 16 residues in the CDR3. The germline gives CDR1 SGHTA, CDR2 FQGTGA. V shed 5 bases and J shed 1 base, with 16 bases lying between them. CDR3 protein: CASSPRGTGGTDTQYF. The CDR3 bases are TGTGCCAGCAGCCCTCGGGGTACCGGGGGCACAGATACGCAGTATTTT.